Described below is a single TCR beta chain sequence and its context. The authors' processing: Using reference gene primer amplification, nucleated cell counts were estimated. The protocol was immunoSEQ multiplex PCR, while the TCRdb copy is restricted to in-frame clones and leaves out a portion. V and J calls and clone size are those listed in that table; D and trimming were worked out from the DNA. Of 200,000 to 250,000 clones detected, roughly four fifths appear once; the ten largest clones hold 4.5% to 5.5%. The sample comes from a study of blood T cell repertoires in COVID-19. On the study more broadly: From T cells, B-cell-depleted T cells, or PBMCs came the material, which was cDNA or gDNA.

During active infection, Seattle patients enrolled and were then monitored through disease. The V gene's germline CDR1 is SGHRS and CDR2 YFSETQ. This CDR3 has 16 amino acids. V shed 0 bases, J shed 3 bases, and the junction held 4 bases outside the gene matches. This receptor was taken from a woman aged 70-85 years with COVID-19, enrolled during active disease. What was sequenced was peripheral blood. The V gene is TRBV5-1, the J gene TRBJ2-3, with 10 nucleotides matching TRBD2. Written as DNA, the CDR3 is TGCGCCAGCAGCTTGGATAGCGGGGGGTCGACAGATACGCAGTATTTT. Residues: CASSLDSGGSTDTQYF. The full variable domain, in which reference TRBV5-1 and TRBJ2-3 provide the parts outside the CDR3, is KAGVTQTPRYLIKTRGQQVTLSCSPISGHRSVSWYQQTPGQGLQFLFEYFSETQRNKGNFPGRFSGRQFSNSRSEMNVSTLELGDSALYLCASSLDSGGSTDTQYFGPGTRLTVL.